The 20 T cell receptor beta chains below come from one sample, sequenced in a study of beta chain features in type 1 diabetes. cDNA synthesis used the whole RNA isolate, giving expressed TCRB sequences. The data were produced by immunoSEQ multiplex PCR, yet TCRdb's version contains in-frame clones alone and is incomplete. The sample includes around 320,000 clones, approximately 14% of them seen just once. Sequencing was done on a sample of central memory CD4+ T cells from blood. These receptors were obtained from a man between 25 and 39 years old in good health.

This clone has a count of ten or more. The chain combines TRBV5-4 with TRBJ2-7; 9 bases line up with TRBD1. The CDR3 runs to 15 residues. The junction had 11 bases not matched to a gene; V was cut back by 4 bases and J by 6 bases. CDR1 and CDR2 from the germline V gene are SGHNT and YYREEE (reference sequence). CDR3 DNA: TGTGCCAGCAGCCCATCGGGACAGGGATCCCTCGAGCAGTACTTC. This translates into CASSPSGQGSLEQYF.

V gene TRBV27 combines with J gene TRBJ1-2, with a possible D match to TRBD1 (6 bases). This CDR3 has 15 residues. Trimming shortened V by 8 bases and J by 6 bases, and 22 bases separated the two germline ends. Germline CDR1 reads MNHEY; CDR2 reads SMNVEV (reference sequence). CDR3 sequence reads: CASQPGQGYGNGYTF. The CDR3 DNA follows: TGTGCCAGCCAACCTGGGCAGGGGTATGGAAATGGCTACACCTTC.

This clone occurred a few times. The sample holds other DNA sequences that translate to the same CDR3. The DNA of the CDR3 is TGTGCCAGCAGCTTAGCGCGGGTCAATGAGCAGTTCTTC. As protein: CASSLARVNEQFF. The chain links TRBV7-9 to TRBJ2-1; perhaps TRBD2 as D (5 bases). The germline V gene has CDR1 SEHNR and CDR2 FQNEAQ (reference sequence). CDR3 length equals 13 residues. V was clipped by 0 bases and J by 6 bases, with 6 bases between them.

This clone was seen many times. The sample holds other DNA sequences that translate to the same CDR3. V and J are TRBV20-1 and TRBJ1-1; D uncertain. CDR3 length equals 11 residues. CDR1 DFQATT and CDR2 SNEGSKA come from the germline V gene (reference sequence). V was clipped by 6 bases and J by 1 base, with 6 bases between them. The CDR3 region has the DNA TGCAGTGCCCAGAAGAACACTGAAGCTTTCTTT. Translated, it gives CSAQKNTEAFF.

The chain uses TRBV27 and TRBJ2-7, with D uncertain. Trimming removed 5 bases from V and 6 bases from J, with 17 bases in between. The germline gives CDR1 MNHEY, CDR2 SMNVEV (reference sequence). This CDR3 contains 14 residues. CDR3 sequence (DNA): TGTGCCAGCAGTCCAAGTCTGTCGGCGAGCGAGCAGTACTTC. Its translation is CASSPSLSASEQYF.

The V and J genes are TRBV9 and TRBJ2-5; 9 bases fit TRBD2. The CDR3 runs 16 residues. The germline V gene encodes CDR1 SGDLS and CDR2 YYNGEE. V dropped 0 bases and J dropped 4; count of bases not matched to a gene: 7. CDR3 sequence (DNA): TGTGCCAGCAGCGTAGGGGGCGGGAGGGTCGCAGAGACCCAGTACTTC. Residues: CASSVGGGRVAETQYF.

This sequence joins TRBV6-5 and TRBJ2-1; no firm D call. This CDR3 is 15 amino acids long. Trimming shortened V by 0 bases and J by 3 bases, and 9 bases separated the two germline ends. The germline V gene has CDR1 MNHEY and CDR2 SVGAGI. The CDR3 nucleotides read TGTGCCAGCAGTTACTCGTATGCCAGCTACAATGAGCAGTTCTTC. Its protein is CASSYSYASYNEQFF.

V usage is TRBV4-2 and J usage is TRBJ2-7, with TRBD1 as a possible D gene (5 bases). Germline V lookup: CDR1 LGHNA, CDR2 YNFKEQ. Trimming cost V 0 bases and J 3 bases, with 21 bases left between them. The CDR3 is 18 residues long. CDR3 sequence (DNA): TGTGCCAGCAGCCAAGATGATTTTAGTAGGGGCAGGAGCTACGAGCAGTACTTC. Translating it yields CASSQDDFSRGRSYEQYF.

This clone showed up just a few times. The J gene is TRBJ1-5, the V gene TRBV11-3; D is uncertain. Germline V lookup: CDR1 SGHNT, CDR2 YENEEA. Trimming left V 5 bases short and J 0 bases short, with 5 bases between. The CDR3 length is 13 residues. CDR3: CASSGDSNQPQHF. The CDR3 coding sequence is TGTGCCAGCAGCGGAGATAGCAATCAGCCCCAGCATTTT.

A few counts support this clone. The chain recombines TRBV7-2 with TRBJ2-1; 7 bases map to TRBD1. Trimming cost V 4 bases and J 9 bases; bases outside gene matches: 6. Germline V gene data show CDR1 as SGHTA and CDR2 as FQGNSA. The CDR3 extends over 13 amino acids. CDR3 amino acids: CASSSHAGGEQFF. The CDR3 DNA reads TGTGCCAGCAGCTCACACGCAGGGGGTGAGCAGTTCTTC.

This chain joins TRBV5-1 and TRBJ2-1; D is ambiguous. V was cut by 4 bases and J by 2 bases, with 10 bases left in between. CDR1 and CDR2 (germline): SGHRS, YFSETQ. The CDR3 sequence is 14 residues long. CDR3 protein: CASSPSGPYNEQFF. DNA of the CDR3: TGCGCCAGCAGCCCTTCCGGCCCCTACAATGAGCAGTTCTTC.

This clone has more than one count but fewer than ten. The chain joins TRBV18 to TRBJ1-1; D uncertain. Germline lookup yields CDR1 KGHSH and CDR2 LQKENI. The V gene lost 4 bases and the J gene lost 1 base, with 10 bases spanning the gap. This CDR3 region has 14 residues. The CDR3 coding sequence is TGTGCCAGCTCACGAGAGAGTGGGAACACTGAAGCTTTCTTT. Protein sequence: CASSRESGNTEAFF.

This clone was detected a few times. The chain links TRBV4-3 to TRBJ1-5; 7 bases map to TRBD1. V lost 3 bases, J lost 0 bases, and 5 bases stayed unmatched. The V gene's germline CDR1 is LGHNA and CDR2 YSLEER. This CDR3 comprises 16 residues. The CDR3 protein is CASSHGTENSNQPQHF. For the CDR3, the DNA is TGCGCCAGCAGCCACGGGACAGAAAATAGCAATCAGCCCCAGCATTTT.

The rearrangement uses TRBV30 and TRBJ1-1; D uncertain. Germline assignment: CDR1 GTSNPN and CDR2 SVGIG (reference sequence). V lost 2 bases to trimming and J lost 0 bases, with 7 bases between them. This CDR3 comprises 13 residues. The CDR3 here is CAWSPLLNTEAFF. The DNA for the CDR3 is TGTGCCTGGAGTCCTCTCCTGAACACTGAAGCTTTCTTT. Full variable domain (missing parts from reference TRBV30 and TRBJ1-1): SQTIHQWPATLVQPVGSPLSLECTVEGTSNPNLYWYRQAAGRGLQLLFYSVGIGQISSEVPQNLSASRPQDRQFILSSKKLLLSDSGFYLCAWSPLLNTEAFFGQGTRLTVV.

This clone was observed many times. The CDR3 nucleotides read TGTGCCAGCAGCCAAGGTCCCCAGGAGAAGCAGTACTTC. This codes for CASSQGPQEKQYF. The chain employs TRBV14 and TRBJ2-7; D is uncertain. This CDR3 contains 13 residues. Trimming took 1 base from V and 8 from J, leaving 12 bases between them. CDR1 is SGHDN, CDR2 FVKESK, per germline.

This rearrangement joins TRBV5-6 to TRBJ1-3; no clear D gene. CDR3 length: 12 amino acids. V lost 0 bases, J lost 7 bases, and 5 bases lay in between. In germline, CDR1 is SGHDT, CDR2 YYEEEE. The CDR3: CASSLAQNTIYF. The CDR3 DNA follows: TGTGCCAGCAGCTTGGCCCAGAACACCATATATTTT.

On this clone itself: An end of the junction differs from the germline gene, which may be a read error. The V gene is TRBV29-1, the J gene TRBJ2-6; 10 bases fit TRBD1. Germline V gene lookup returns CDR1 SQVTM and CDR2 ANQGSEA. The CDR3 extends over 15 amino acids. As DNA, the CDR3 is TGCCGCGTGGGGGGACAGGGGACTGGGGCCAACGTCCTGACTTTC. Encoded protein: CRVGGQGTGANVLTF.

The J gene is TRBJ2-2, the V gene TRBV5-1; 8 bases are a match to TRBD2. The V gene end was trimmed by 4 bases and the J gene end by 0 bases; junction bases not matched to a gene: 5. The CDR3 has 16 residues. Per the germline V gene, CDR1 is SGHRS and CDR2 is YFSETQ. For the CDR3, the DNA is TGCGCCAGCAGCATCTTAGCGGGGACGAACACCGGGGAGCTGTTTTTT. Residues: CASSILAGTNTGELFF.

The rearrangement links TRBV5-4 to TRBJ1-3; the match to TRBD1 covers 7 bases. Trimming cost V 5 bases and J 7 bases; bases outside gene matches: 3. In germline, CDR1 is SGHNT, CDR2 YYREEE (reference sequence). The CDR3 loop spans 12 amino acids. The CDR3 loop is CASRRTGNTIYF. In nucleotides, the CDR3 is TGTGCCAGCAGAAGGACAGGCAACACCATATATTTT.

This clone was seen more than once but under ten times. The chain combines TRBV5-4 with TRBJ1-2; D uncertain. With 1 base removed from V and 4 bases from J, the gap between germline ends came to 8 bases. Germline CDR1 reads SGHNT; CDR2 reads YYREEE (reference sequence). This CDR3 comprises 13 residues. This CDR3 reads CASSLRERYGYTF. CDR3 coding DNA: TGTGCCAGCAGCTTGCGTGAACGCTATGGCTACACCTTC.